The clone carrying this T cell receptor beta chain appeared many times. Its antigen is unknown. Looked up from germline, CDR1 is SGHTS and CDR2 is YDEGEE. The CDR3 is 16 amino acids. With 4 bases removed from V and 0 bases from J, the gap between germline ends came to 16 bases. The data were obtained in a study of T cells in Graves' hyperthyroidism and ophthalmopathy. RNA transcripts served as the template for amplifying TCR beta CDR3 regions. In the first-round RT-PCR of the TCR CDR3, the HTBI primer set was used. One entry per CDR3 protein, called by TCRdb with MiXCR from the multiplex PCR reads. The data contain roughly 570,000 distinct CDR3 sequences, 40% to 55% of them singletons. Broader study findings: Most clonotypes expanded in the thyroid (above 0.001) were also present in blood.

The clonotype was recovered from a woman between 18 and 29 years old with Graves' hyperthyroidism. The sample comprised peripheral blood or thyroid tissue (not recorded which). The chain employs TRBV5-8 and TRBJ1-1; D is uncertain. CDR3 sequence (DNA): TGTGCCAGCAGCCCGGTTGGGAGGACGGTGAACACTGAAGCTTTCTTT. Its protein is CASSPVGRTVNTEAFF.